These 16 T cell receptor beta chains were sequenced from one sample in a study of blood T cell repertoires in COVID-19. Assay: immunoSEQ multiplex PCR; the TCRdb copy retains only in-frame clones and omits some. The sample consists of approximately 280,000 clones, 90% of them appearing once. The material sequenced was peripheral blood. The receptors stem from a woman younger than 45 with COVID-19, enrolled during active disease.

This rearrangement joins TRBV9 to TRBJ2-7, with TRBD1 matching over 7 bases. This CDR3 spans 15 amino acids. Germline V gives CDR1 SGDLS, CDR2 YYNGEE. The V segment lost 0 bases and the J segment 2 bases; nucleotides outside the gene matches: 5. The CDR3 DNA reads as TGTGCCAGCAGCGTAGCTACCGGGACAGCCTACGAGCAGTACTTC. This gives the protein CASSVATGTAYEQYF.

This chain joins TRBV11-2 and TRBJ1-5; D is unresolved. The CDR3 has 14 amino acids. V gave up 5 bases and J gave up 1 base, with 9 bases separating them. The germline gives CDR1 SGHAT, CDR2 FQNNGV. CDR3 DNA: TGTGCCAGCAGCCCTGACTTGAGCAATCAGCCCCAGCATTTT. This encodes CASSPDLSNQPQHF.

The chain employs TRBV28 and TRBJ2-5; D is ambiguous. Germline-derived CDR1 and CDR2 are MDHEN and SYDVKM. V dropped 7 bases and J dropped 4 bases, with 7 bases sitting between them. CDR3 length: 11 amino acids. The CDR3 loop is CASTPGETQYF. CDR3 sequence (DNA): TGTGCCAGCACCCCCGGAGAGACCCAGTACTTC.

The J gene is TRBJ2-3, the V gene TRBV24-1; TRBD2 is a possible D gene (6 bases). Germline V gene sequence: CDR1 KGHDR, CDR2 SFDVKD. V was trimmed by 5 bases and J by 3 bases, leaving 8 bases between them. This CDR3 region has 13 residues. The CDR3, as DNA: TGTGCCACCAGTGCGGGAGTAACAGATACGCAGTATTTT. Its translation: CATSAGVTDTQYF.

The CDR3 DNA reads as TGTGCCAGCAGTTTATCGCGGGCTGCGGGACCCTCCTACAATGAGCAGTTCTTC. Amino acid sequence: CASSLSRAAGPSYNEQFF. The chain joins TRBV27 to TRBJ2-1, with D maybe TRBD2 (6 bases). The CDR3 covers 18 residues. V was clipped by 0 bases and J by 0 bases, with 15 bases between them. Germline V gene data show CDR1 as MNHEY and CDR2 as SMNVEV (reference sequence).

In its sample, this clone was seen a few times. This CDR3 is CASSLSPRAGGYTF. The DNA for the CDR3 is TGTGCCAGCAGCTTAAGTCCCCGAGCGGGTGGCTACACCTTC. This chain links TRBV7-2 with TRBJ1-2; the D is unclear. Germline values: CDR1 SGHTA, CDR2 FQGNSA. V was pared by 2 bases and J by 7 bases, with 14 bases between. The CDR3 runs to 14 residues.

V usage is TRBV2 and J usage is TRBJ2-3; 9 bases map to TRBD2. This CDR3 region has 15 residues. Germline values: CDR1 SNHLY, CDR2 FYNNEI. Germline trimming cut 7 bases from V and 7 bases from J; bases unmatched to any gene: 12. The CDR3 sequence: CASTVAGGRANTQYF. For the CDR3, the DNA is TGTGCCAGCACAGTAGCGGGCGGGAGGGCGAATACGCAGTATTTT.

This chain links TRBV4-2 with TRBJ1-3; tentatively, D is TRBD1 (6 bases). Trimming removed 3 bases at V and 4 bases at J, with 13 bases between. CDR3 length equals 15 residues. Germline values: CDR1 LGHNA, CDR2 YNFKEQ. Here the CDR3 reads CASSQEQGQGNTIYF. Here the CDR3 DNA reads TGTGCCAGCAGCCAGGAACAGGGTCAGGGAAACACCATATATTTT.

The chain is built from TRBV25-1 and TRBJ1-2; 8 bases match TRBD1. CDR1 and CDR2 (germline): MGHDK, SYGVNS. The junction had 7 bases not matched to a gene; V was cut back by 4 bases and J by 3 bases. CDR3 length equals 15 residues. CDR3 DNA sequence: TGTGCCAGCAGTGGGTACAGGGGGGGCTACTATGGCTACACCTTC. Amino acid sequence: CASSGYRGGYYGYTF.

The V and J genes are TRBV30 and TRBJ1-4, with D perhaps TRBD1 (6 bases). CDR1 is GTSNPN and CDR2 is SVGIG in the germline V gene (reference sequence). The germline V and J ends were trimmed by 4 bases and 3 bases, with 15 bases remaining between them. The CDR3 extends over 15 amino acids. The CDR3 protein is CAWTSGAGANEKLFF. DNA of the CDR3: TGTGCCTGGACTTCCGGGGCAGGGGCTAATGAAAAACTGTTTTTT.

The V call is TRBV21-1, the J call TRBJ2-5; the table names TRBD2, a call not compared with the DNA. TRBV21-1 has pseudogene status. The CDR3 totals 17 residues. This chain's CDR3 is CASSKDGLAGPQETQYF. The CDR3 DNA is TGTGCCAGCAGCAAAGATGGGCTAGCGGGCCCGCAAGAGACCCAGTACTTC.

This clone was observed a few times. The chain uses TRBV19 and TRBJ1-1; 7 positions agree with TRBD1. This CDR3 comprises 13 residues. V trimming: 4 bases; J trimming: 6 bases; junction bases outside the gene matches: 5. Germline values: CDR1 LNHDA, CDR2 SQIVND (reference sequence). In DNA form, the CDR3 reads TGTGCCAGTAGTACGACAGGGACCGCTGAAGCTTTCTTT. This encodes CASSTTGTAEAFF.

CDR3 DNA sequence: TGTGCCAGCAGCCCCGGACTGATCACCGGGGAGCTGTTTTTT. Protein: CASSPGLITGELFF. The chain employs TRBV6-2 or TRBV6-3 and TRBJ2-2, with D perhaps matching TRBD2 (5 bases). Per germline, CDR1 MNHEY and CDR2 SVGEGT. This CDR3 is 14 amino acids long. Trimming stripped 6 bases from V and 4 bases from J, with 12 bases between.

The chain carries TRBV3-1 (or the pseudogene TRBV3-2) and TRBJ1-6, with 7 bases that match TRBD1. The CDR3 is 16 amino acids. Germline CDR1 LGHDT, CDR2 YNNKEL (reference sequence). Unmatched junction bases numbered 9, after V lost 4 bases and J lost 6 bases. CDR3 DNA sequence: TGTGCCAGCAGCCGGGACAGAACCTGGGGTAATTCACCCCTCCACTTT. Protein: CASSRDRTWGNSPLHF.

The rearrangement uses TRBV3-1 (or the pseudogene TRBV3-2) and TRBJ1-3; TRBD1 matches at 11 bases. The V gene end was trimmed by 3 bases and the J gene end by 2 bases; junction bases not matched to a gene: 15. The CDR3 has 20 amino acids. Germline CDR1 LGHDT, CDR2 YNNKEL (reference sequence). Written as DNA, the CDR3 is TGTGCCAGCAGCCACCTTAAGCGGACAGGGGGCGAAGAAACTGGAAACACCATATATTTT. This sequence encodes CASSHLKRTGGEETGNTIYF.

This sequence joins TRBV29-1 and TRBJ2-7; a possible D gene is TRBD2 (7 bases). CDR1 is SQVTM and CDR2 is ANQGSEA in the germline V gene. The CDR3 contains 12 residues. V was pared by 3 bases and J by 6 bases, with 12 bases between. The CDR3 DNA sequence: TGCAGCGTTGATCGGGGGGCAGGCGAGCAGTACTTC. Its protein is CSVDRGAGEQYF.